This entry is about one TCR beta chain. Its binding antigen is unknown. Base qualities are not at hand, and no much larger clone is one base apart. Reading the germline V gene (reference sequence) gives CDR1 SGHNT and CDR2 YYREEE. Counted from cysteine to phenylalanine, this CDR3 has 14 amino acids. Only the CDR3 portion is preserved as DNA: 42 bases, with reading frame beginning at the first base. Trimming removed 4 bases from V and 3 bases from J; the gene matches leave 4 bases unexplained. This sample stems from a study of beta chain features in type 1 diabetes listed by TCRdb under 2018. Regarding the research as a whole: No differences in mean age, gender distribution, total cell number or subset yield were found between patients and healthy donors. Regulatory and stem cell-like memory subsets were isolated from only 8 patients and roughly 8 healthy donors, whereas naive and central memory subsets came from all 30 or so donors. The study compared TCRB repertoires of sorted circulating CD4+ T cell subsets between recently diagnosed type 1 diabetes patients and matched healthy donors. A total of 107,917,701 sorted cells were examined across all samples, and the number of cells per subset was strongly correlated with RNA yield. Broad study findings and their caveats: Type 1 diabetes patients showed a moderate but significant shortening of TCRB CDR3 length in all four CD4+ subsets. PCR might favor shorter templates, but patient and control samples were amplified and corrected together, so any skew would affect both groups equally. Only small numbers of individuals were included in the HLA sub-analyses, which left unresolved whether HLA type had any influence on TCRB rearrangement. Naive, central memory and regulatory TCRB repertoires appeared to be more similar among patients than among healthy donors. Sequencing cDNA rather than genomic DNA could over-represent highly expressing activated cells, although activation and CD3 levels did not differ between groups. At VDJ recombination sites, patients with type 1 diabetes made fewer insertions and deleted more nucleotides, a pattern implying thymic rearrangement abnormalities.

Each donor gave one peripheral blood draw, around 0.12 L on average, collected into heparinised tubes. A BD FACSAria II was used to sort naive, central memory, regulatory and stem cell-like memory CD4+ T cells with a panel that included CD45RO, CCR7, CD25, CD127, CD95 and CD27. Purity was above 95% for every sorted population. PBMCs were isolated right away by Lymphoprep density gradient centrifugation and were stained directly, without culture. Samples were stained and sorted in pairs, with one healthy donor and one patient per experiment, so that batch effects were minimized. The entire amount of isolated RNA was reverse transcribed using the High Capacity cDNA Reverse Transcription Kit, so the sequenced TCRB transcripts were expressed ones. For stem cell-like memory T cell samples, survey-depth immunoSEQ sequencing was used, averaging around 910,000 total reads per sample. After sorted cells were lysed in RLT buffer, RNA was extracted with DNase-treated RNeasy Micro or Mini kits, with the choice depending on cell number. To prevent cross-contamination, each cell subset was processed individually, whereas patient and healthy donor samples were processed jointly. The immunoSEQ multiplex PCR was used to amplify TCRB sequences from cDNA, yielding 87-bp fragments that span the CDR3 region. The amplicons were sequenced using the Illumina HiSeq platform. The authors processed their data as follows. PCR bias was corrected computationally using synthetic template baselines, and reads within Hamming distance 2 were collapsed, with unmergeable singletons discarded. Reads were aligned to IMGT to assign V, D and J genes, CDR3 length, and insertions or deletions at six rearrangement sites. Within each subset, clonotype counts were normalized to sorted cell number, and only after that were true diversity and Gini coefficients computed with the tcR R package. Repertoire sharing was quantified using the overlap coefficient calculated on TCRB nucleotide sequences. TCRdb holds this immuneACCESS table with in-frame rearrangements only. Some clones are missing; in checked studies, unresolved V genes explain under half, and the rest has no known cause. V and J calls and clone size are given by that table; D and trimming were obtained from the DNA. The sample profile shows over 65,000 clones; roughly 31% of them were found once. Together, the top ten hold 0.4% to 0.55% of the sample.

Material: stem cell memory CD4+ T cells from blood. The cell subset or site label, as the study defines it: stem cell-like memory CD4+ T cells. The receptor was derived from a woman in her late teens or twenties in good health. The sequence links TRBV5-4 to TRBJ2-7, with TRBD1 identical over 10 junction bases. The CDR3 reads CASSSGTGDYEQYF. The DNA sequence is TGTGCCAGCAGCAGCGGGACAGGGGACTACGAGCAGTACTTC.